The T cell receptor beta chain under discussion was sequenced for a study of blood T cell repertoires in COVID-19. Whole-study context: T cells, B-cell-depleted T cells, or PBMCs provided the cDNA or gDNA that served as material.

This table comes from immunoSEQ multiplex PCR, and its TCRdb copy is limited to in-frame clones, with some not included. Of approximately 200,000 clones listed, roughly 77% were seen once; the top ten hold roughly 8.7%. V was shortened by 5 bases and J by 5 bases, with 16 bases between the two germline ends. This CDR3 is built from 14 residues. The V gene's germline CDR1 is LGHNT and CDR2 FRNRAP. The clonotype was recovered from a middle-aged man who had recovered from COVID-19. The specimen was PBMCs or T cells enriched from blood (not recorded which). This rearrangement joins TRBV12-5 to TRBJ2-7; a weak D match, TRBD1 (6 bases). The CDR3, as DNA: TGTGCTAGTGGTCCAGGACAGCCTGCCCACGAGCAGTACTTC. Translating it yields CASGPGQPAHEQYF.